Shown below are 29 T cell receptor beta chains from a single sample sequenced in a study of identical twins. TCRdb used MiXCR to reprocess the 5' RACE reads, holding one entry per CDR3 protein. The profile shows around 680,000 distinct CDR3 sequences, 8.6% of them singletons. These sequences were also reported in another study, on yellow fever vaccine responses in identical twins.

Sequencing was carried out using PBMCs. All receptors come from a woman under 30 in good health.

In DNA, the CDR3 is TGTGCCAGCAGTAGGGGTGCTAGCGGGGTTCTAGATACGCAGTATTTT. Its protein is CASSRGASGVLDTQYF. The chain employs TRBV28 and TRBJ2-3; 9 nucleotides align to TRBD2. V gave up 5 bases and J gave up 5 bases; unmatched junction bases: 11. CDR3 length: 16 amino acids. CDR1 is MDHEN, CDR2 SYDVKM, per germline.

The chain recombines TRBV20-1 with TRBJ2-5; 12 bases map to TRBD2. The CDR3 length is 18 residues. From germline, CDR1 is DFQATT and CDR2 SNEGSKA (reference sequence). J lost 5 bases, V lost 5 bases, and 18 bases had no gene match. The CDR3 nucleotides read TGCAGTGCTCGAGGACCGCCTCTAGCGGGAGGGCCGGGGGAGACCCAGTACTTC. It is translated as CSARGPPLAGGPGETQYF.

This clonotype was counted between two and nine times. The V and J genes are TRBV14 and TRBJ2-7, with a weak D call TRBD2 (6 bases). Trimming removed 3 bases from V and 0 bases from J, with 15 bases in between. CDR3 length equals 16 residues. Germline CDR1 is SGHDN and CDR2 is FVKESK. The CDR3 region is CASSQALGGFSYEQYF. In nucleotides, the CDR3 is TGTGCCAGCAGCCAGGCCTTGGGGGGATTCTCCTACGAGCAGTACTTC.

The chain uses TRBV3-1 and TRBJ1-1; D is uncertain. The CDR3 runs 13 residues. V lost 4 bases and J 5 bases, leaving 11 bases between the germline ends. Germline V gene sequence: CDR1 LGHDT, CDR2 YNNKEL (reference sequence). The CDR3 DNA reads TGTGCCAGCAGCCCAAAGATGGGGACTGAAGCTTTCTTT. It specifies CASSPKMGTEAFF.

As to this clonotype: Germline is not matched at one junction end, which may reflect a read error. The V and J genes are TRBV2 and TRBJ1-1; D is perhaps TRBD1 (5 bases). The CDR3 sequence is 13 residues long. In germline, CDR1 is SNHLY, CDR2 FYNNEI. This CDR3 reads CAIWTPMNTEAFF. The CDR3 coding sequence is TGTGCCATCTGGACACCTATGAACACTGAAGCCTTCTTT.

This clonotype has a handful of counts. CDR3 loop: CASSAKGREQYF. For the CDR3, the DNA is TGTGCCAGCAGCGCCAAGGGGAGGGAGCAGTACTTC. This chain connects TRBV11-3 to TRBJ2-7, with D tentatively TRBD2 (6 bases). The germline CDR1 and CDR2 sequences are SGHNT and YENEEA. The CDR3 is made up of 12 amino acids. Trimming pared 5 bases from V and 7 bases from J, leaving 12 bases between.

The sample holds a few counts of this clonotype. The chain uses TRBV7-9 and TRBJ2-1; D is perhaps TRBD2 (5 bases). Germline loops: CDR1 SEHNR, CDR2 FQNEAQ (reference sequence). Trimming stripped 1 base from V and 7 bases from J, with 14 bases between. The CDR3 is 15 amino acids. The CDR3 nucleotides read TGTGCCAGCAGCTTAGGGAGGACCCCCCTAAATGAGCAGTTCTTC. Translating it yields CASSLGRTPLNEQFF.

This clonotype has a handful of counts. The chain carries TRBV14 and TRBJ2-1, with D perhaps being TRBD1 or TRBD2 (5 bases each). Trimming cost V 0 bases and J 12 bases, with 18 bases left between them. Germline loops: CDR1 SGHDN, CDR2 FVKESK. There are 15 residues in the CDR3. CDR3 sequence reads: CASSQDPSGRLAQFF. In DNA form, the CDR3 reads TGTGCCAGCAGCCAAGATCCGTCGGGGCGGTTGGCGCAGTTCTTC.

In this sample, this clonotype turned up once. The chain employs TRBV28 and TRBJ2-1; possibly TRBD2 for D (5 bases). Trimming shortened V by 4 bases and J by 2 bases, and 9 bases separated the two germline ends. CDR3 length equals 14 residues. Germline V gene sequence: CDR1 MDHEN, CDR2 SYDVKM. CDR3 bases: TGTGCCAGCAGTTGGCGGGCGCCCTACAATGAGCAGTTCTTC. Translating gives CASSWRAPYNEQFF.

This sequence joins TRBV20-1 and TRBJ2-7; a possible D gene is TRBD1 (5 bases). Per germline, CDR1 DFQATT and CDR2 SNEGSKA (reference sequence). V was pared by 3 bases and J by 4 bases, with 13 bases between. This CDR3 contains 13 residues. The DNA of the CDR3 is TGCAGTGCTAGGGAACCATCAGGGTACGAGCAGTACTTC. Translating it yields CSAREPSGYEQYF.

This clonotype was detected many times. The chain combines TRBV20-1 with TRBJ2-7; weak D call: TRBD2 (5 bases). The CDR3 length is 13 residues. The V gene lost 7 bases and the J gene lost 2 bases, with 15 bases spanning the gap. Germline loops: CDR1 DFQATT, CDR2 SNEGSKA (reference sequence). The CDR3 nucleotides read TGCAGTGTACCTCACGACGGGACCTACGAGCAGTACTTC. Translated: CSVPHDGTYEQYF.

This clonotype appeared a few times. The chain recombines TRBV20-1 with TRBJ2-7; D possibly corresponds to TRBD1 (5 bases). The CDR3 extends over 13 amino acids. V was pared by 0 bases and J by 12 bases, with 18 bases between. Germline V gene data show CDR1 as DFQATT and CDR2 as SNEGSKA (reference sequence). Here the CDR3 reads CSARDQGSFGMYF. As DNA, the CDR3 is TGCAGTGCTAGAGATCAGGGATCGTTTGGTATGTACTTC.

The table lists this clonotype with many counts. The genes are TRBV7-2 and TRBJ1-1, with D possibly matching TRBD1 (5 bases). Deletions cut 3 bases from V and 4 bases from J, with 15 bases between. Germline CDR1 is SGHTA and CDR2 is FQGNSA. There are 15 residues in the CDR3. CDR3 sequence reads: CASSLWGVPGTEAFF. The CDR3 region has the DNA TGTGCCAGCAGCTTGTGGGGGGTCCCCGGCACTGAAGCTTTCTTT.

This clonotype came up a few times. The chain uses TRBV10-3 and TRBJ1-5; D not certain. This CDR3 has 12 residues. CDR1 and CDR2 from the germline V gene are ENHRY and SYGVKD. V was pared by 4 bases and J by 7 bases, with 8 bases between. This CDR3 is CAISGEGQPQHF. CDR3 nucleotide sequence: TGTGCCATCAGTGGGGAGGGCCAGCCCCAGCATTTT.

In its sample, this clonotype was seen a few times. The V gene is TRBV5-1, the J gene TRBJ2-7; TRBD1 might be the D (5 bases). This CDR3 is 15 amino acids long. Trimming pared 4 bases from V and 3 bases from J, leaving 17 bases between. Germline V gene data show CDR1 as SGHRS and CDR2 as YFSETQ. The CDR3 nucleotides read TGCGCCAGCAGCCCTGGGGCAGGTATAATCTACGAGCAGTACTTC. It yields the protein CASSPGAGIIYEQYF. Together with reference TRBV5-1 and TRBJ2-7, the CDR3 gives the full variable domain: KAGVTQTPRYLIKTRGQQVTLSCSPISGHRSVSWYQQTPGQGLQFLFEYFSETQRNKGNFPGRFSGRQFSNSRSEMNVSTLELGDSALYLCASSPGAGIIYEQYFGPGTRLTVT.

This clonotype was seen a handful of times. The chain uses TRBV19 and TRBJ1-1; D is unclear. Germline V CDR1 and CDR2: LNHDA, SQIVND (reference sequence). The V end was cut by 3 bases, the J end by 8 bases, with 10 bases between. The CDR3 consists of 12 residues. CDR3 loop: CASSIRTGEAFF. The CDR3 region has the DNA TGTGCCAGTAGTATTCGGACGGGAGAAGCTTTCTTT. Full variable domain (remainder filled in from reference TRBV19 and TRBJ1-1): DGGITQSPKYLFRKEGQNVTLSCEQNLNHDAMYWYRQDPGQGLRLIYYSQIVNDFQKGDIAEGYSVSREKKESFPLTVTSAQKNPTAFYLCASSIRTGEAFFGQGTRLTVV.

Many counts were recorded for this clonotype. The CDR3 DNA reads TGTGCCAGCAGTTCAGGGGGGCCGAGGGTGGAAAAACTGTTTTTT. Translating gives CASSSGGPRVEKLFF. V and J are TRBV28 and TRBJ1-4; the match to TRBD1 covers 7 bases. V was clipped by 4 bases and J by 8 bases; unmatched bases: 10. The CDR3 covers 15 residues. Germline CDR1 is MDHEN and CDR2 is SYDVKM.

This clonotype has just a few counts. For the CDR3, the DNA is TGTGCCACCAGCAGACGGCCTAGCGGGAGGACCTACGAGCAGTACTTC. It is translated as CATSRRPSGRTYEQYF. The V gene is TRBV15, the J gene TRBJ2-7, with 11 positions matching TRBD2. Losses at the gene ends were 2 bases for V and 2 bases for J; bases not matched to a gene: 5. Germline CDR1 is LNHNV and CDR2 is YYDKDF (reference sequence). The CDR3 consists of 16 residues.

This clonotype came up a few times. The chain combines TRBV20-1 with TRBJ1-1; perhaps TRBD1 as D (6 bases). Per the germline V gene, CDR1 is DFQATT and CDR2 is SNEGSKA (reference sequence). The CDR3 sequence is 13 residues long. CDR3 coding DNA: TGCAGCGTAGACAGGTTCTTGAACACTGAAGCTTTCTTT. This sequence encodes CSVDRFLNTEAFF.

V usage is TRBV30 and J usage is TRBJ2-3; TRBD2 agrees at 8 bases. CDR3 length: 15 residues. V lost 0 bases, J lost 3 bases, and 5 bases stayed unmatched. The germline CDR1 and CDR2 sequences are GTSNPN and SVGIG (reference sequence). In DNA form, the CDR3 reads TGTGCCTGGAGTGTAGGGACTAGTGGAACAGATACGCAGTATTTT. This codes for CAWSVGTSGTDTQYF.

In its sample, this clonotype was seen a few times. The V gene is TRBV7-2, the J gene TRBJ2-2; 9 bases agree with TRBD2. The V gene end was trimmed by 5 bases and the J gene end by 7 bases; junction bases not matched to a gene: 8. The CDR3 spans 15 residues. Germline CDR1 and CDR2: SGHTA and FQGNSA. The CDR3 spells CASSRRGRAIGELFF. CDR3 bases: TGTGCCAGCAGCCGCCGCGGGAGGGCCATCGGGGAGCTGTTTTTT.

The gene calls are TRBV3-1 and TRBJ2-7, with TRBD2 as a possible D gene (6 bases). Between the trimmed V and J ends, which lost 1 base and 2 bases, there was a span of 15 bases. The CDR3 contains 16 residues. CDR1 is LGHDT, CDR2 YNNKEL, per germline (reference sequence). The CDR3 reads CASSQGSGPWPYEQYF. The CDR3 bases are TGTGCCAGCAGCCAAGGGAGCGGGCCCTGGCCCTACGAGCAGTACTTC.

The chain combines TRBV9 with TRBJ2-5, with 9 bases lining up with TRBD2. The CDR3 consists of 18 residues. V lost 4 bases and J lost 9; bases outside the gene matches: 22. Per germline, CDR1 SGDLS and CDR2 YYNGEE. The CDR3 loop is CASSPQELAGPGYLAQYF. The CDR3 DNA sequence: TGTGCCAGCAGCCCCCAGGAACTAGCGGGTCCCGGCTATCTGGCCCAGTACTTC.

The genes are TRBV4-2 and TRBJ2-3; 10 bases match TRBD2. V trimming: 2 bases; J trimming: 0 bases; junction bases outside the gene matches: 5. The CDR3 sequence is 17 residues long. In germline, CDR1 is LGHNA, CDR2 YNFKEQ. CDR3 protein: CASSQKSAGGSTDTQYF. In nucleotides, the CDR3 is TGTGCCAGCAGCCAAAAGTCAGCGGGGGGGAGCACAGATACGCAGTATTTT.

This clonotype was observed a handful of times. This sequence joins TRBV30 and TRBJ2-4; tentatively, D is TRBD1 or TRBD2 (5 bases each). This CDR3 spans 14 amino acids. Germline V gene lookup returns CDR1 GTSNPN and CDR2 SVGIG (reference sequence). V was shortened by 4 bases and J by 2 bases, with 12 bases between the two germline ends. CDR3 loop: CAWMTWGSKNIQYF. The CDR3 region has the DNA TGTGCCTGGATGACCTGGGGGTCCAAAAACATTCAGTACTTC.

This clonotype appeared a few times. The chain uses TRBV7-3 and TRBJ1-6; 10 bases match TRBD1. The CDR3 is 16 residues long. Germline loops: CDR1 SGHTA, CDR2 FQGTGA. With V trimmed by 0 bases and J by 6 bases, 2 bases remained unmatched. Written as DNA, the CDR3 is TGTGCCAGCAGCTTAACGGGACAGGGGTTTAATTCACCCCTCCACTTT. Its protein is CASSLTGQGFNSPLHF.

This chain links TRBV24-1 with TRBJ2-7, with 8 bases identical to TRBD1. The germline V gene has CDR1 KGHDR and CDR2 SFDVKD. V shed 4 bases and J 3 bases; nucleotides not matched to a gene: 7. The CDR3 spans 15 residues. CDR3 coding DNA: TGTGCCACCAGTGACTCCGGGACAGGAAACTACGAGCAGTACTTC. It specifies CATSDSGTGNYEQYF.

This clonotype has a count of ten or more. The chain has TRBV28 and TRBJ2-7, with D perhaps TRBD1 (6 bases). Trimming took 5 bases from V and 2 from J, leaving 13 bases between them. Germline CDR1 MDHEN, CDR2 SYDVKM. The CDR3 extends over 14 amino acids. The CDR3 reads CASSLTGFTYEQYF. CDR3 DNA: TGTGCCAGCAGTCTCACAGGGTTCACCTACGAGCAGTACTTC.

The gene calls are TRBV12-3 or TRBV12-4 and TRBJ2-7; D gene ambiguous. This CDR3 spans 15 amino acids. The V and J ends lost 1 base and 4 bases respectively, with 14 bases between them. CDR3 nucleotides: TGTGCCAGCAGTTTAGGGGATCCCCTTGGATACGAGCAGTACTTC. This encodes CASSLGDPLGYEQYF.